In this sample, the clone carrying this T cell receptor (beta chain) turned up once. The antigen is not known. This entry belongs to a study of cytomegalovirus exposure and HLA in healthy donors. V lost 1 base and J lost 4; bases outside the gene matches: 5. The CDR3 is 16 amino acids. Germline V gene data show CDR1 as SGHTA and CDR2 as FQGNSA. TCRdb's copy holds only in-frame clones and misses some; the assay was immunoSEQ multiplex PCR. The data contain about 240,000 clones, about 83% of them singletons. Broader study findings: Using the classifier, cytomegalovirus status was reportedly diagnosed with high specificity and sensitivity.

The TCR was taken from a man aged 18 to 29 in good health and CMV-seronegative. The specimen sequenced was PBMCs. The chain couples TRBV7-2 to TRBJ2-2; TRBD2 aligns across 8 bases. The CDR3 region is CASSLVGTSFTGELFF. Here the CDR3 DNA reads TGTGCCAGCAGCTTAGTTGGGACTAGTTTCACCGGGGAGCTGTTTTTT.